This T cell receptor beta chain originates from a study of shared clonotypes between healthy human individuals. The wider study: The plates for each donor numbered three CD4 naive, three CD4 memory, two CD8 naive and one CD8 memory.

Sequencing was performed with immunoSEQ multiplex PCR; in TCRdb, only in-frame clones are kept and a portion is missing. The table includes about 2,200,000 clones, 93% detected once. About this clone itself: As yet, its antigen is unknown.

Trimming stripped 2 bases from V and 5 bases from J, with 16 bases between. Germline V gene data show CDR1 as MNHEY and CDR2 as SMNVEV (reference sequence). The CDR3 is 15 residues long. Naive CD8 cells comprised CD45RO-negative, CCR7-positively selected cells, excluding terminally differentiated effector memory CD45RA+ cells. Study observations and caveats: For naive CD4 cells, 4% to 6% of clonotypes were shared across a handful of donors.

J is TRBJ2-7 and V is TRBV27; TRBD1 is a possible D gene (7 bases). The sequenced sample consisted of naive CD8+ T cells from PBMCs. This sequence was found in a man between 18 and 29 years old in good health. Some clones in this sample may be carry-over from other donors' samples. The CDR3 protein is CASSLGGGSGHEQYF. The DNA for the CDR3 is TGTGCCAGCAGTTTAGGAGGGGGCTCGGGGCACGAGCAGTACTTC.